This is a list of T cell receptor beta chains from one sample in a study of regulatory T cells in long-lasting Graves disease. One entry per CDR3 protein results from TCRdb running MiXCR on the multiplex PCR reads. The sample carries about 660,000 distinct CDR3 sequences, approximately 31% recorded once. Sequences were derived from peripheral blood mononuclear cells (PBMCs), sampled when the disease was refractory, from a patient treated with antithyroid drugs. The receptors here all came from a female donor with Graves disease. Both conserved end residues are part of each CDR3. A D gene is named only where the DNA matches it firmly. Clone size is shown for a subset of rows, as once, few, many or a class of expanded clone.

CDR3nt	CDR3aa	v_gene	j_gene	d_gene	abundance
TGTGCCAGCAAGGTATCACAGGGCCCTTACGAGCAGTACTTC	CASKVSQGPYEQYF	TRBV2	TRBJ2-7	-	few
TGTGCCTCCGTGACGGGCTCTGGGGCCAACGTCCTGACTTTC	CASVTGSGANVLTF	TRBV19	TRBJ2-6	-	few
TGCAGTGCTAGTGCGGGGAGCTACGAGCAGTACTTC	CSASAGSYEQYF	TRBV20-1	TRBJ2-7	-	-
TGTGCCAGCACCTCCCGGGACAGGGTGGCTGGAAACACCATATATTTT	CASTSRDRVAGNTIYF	TRBV12-3/TRBV12-4	TRBJ1-3	TRBD1	-
TGTGCCAGCAGTGAAGGGGGGGGGCTCCGAGTGCTATACTTC	CASSEGGGLRVLYF	TRBV2	TRBJ2-7	-	-
TGTGCCAGTAGACAGACTAAATATCAGCCCCAGCATTTT	CASRQTKYQPQHF	TRBV19	TRBJ1-5	-	-
TGTGCCAGCAGCTTACCAACCCGATCCTACGAGCAGTACTTC	CASSLPTRSYEQYF	TRBV7-2	TRBJ2-7	-	once
TGTGCCAGCAGCTTAGGATGGGGAGGGGAAGCTTTCTTT	CASSLGWGGEAFF	TRBV7-6	TRBJ1-1	-	many
TGTGCCAGCAGTGAAAGAATTCAGGCTTTCTTT	CASSERIQAFF	TRBV6-1	TRBJ1-1	-	-
TGCGCCAGCAGCCAAGATTTTGCCGAAGCTTTCTTT	CASSQDFAEAFF	TRBV4-1	TRBJ1-1	-	few
TGTGCCACCAGTGATCCGGGCCTGACTTATGGCTACACCTTC	CATSDPGLTYGYTF	TRBV24-1	TRBJ1-2	-	-
TGTGCCAGCAGTGAAAACAGGGTATCCACTGAAGCTTTCTTT	CASSENRVSTEAFF	TRBV12-3/TRBV12-4	TRBJ1-1	-	few
TGTGCCAGCAGCTCGACCACAGGGAGGGTTACTGAAGCTTTCTTT	CASSSTTGRVTEAFF	TRBV7-9	TRBJ1-1	-	-
TGTGCCAGCAGTTTTGGGAGCCTGGTCGAGCAGTACTTC	CASSFGSLVEQYF	TRBV12-3/TRBV12-4	TRBJ2-7	-	few
TGCAGCGTTGTATCAAGCGGGAGTGGTCTCAGCCAAGAGACCCAGTACTTC	CSVVSSGSGLSQETQYF	TRBV29-1	TRBJ2-5	TRBD2	-
TGTGCCAGCAGCCCGACATTTTCGAACACCGGGGAGCTGTTTTTT	CASSPTFSNTGELFF	TRBV7-2	TRBJ2-2	-	-
TGTGCCAGCAACCGGGACAGGGGAACCGGGGACACTGAAGCTTTCTTT	CASNRDRGTGDTEAFF	TRBV6-1	TRBJ1-1	TRBD1	few
TGTGCCAGCAGTGTAACTGGGGACGGTGGCTACACCTTC	CASSVTGDGGYTF	TRBV2	TRBJ1-2	-	many
TGTGCCAGCAGCCCGATCCTCTCCTCCTCCGAGCAGTACTTC	CASSPILSSSEQYF	TRBV11-2	TRBJ2-7	-	-
TGCAGTGCTAGAGGCCGCCACTACCGCCAGGGACTAGCGGGAGCGACCTACAATGAGCAGTTCTTC	CSARGRHYRQGLAGATYNEQFF	TRBV20-1	TRBJ2-1	TRBD2	once
TGTGCCAGCAGCTTAAGACACTCAGCAGGAAACACCATATATTTT	CASSLRHSAGNTIYF	TRBV7-2	TRBJ1-3	-	-
TGTGCCAGCAGCTCCGTACTAGCGGGAGCCTACGAGCAGTACTTC	CASSSVLAGAYEQYF	TRBV7-3	TRBJ2-7	TRBD2	-
TGTGCCATCATGCGACAGAATGGAAACACCATATATTTT	CAIMRQNGNTIYF	TRBV10-3	TRBJ1-3	-	-
TGTGCCAGTAGTCAGGGGACAGCTTATGGCTACACCTTC	CASSQGTAYGYTF	TRBV19	TRBJ1-2	TRBD1	-
TGCAGTGCTAACAATTTAGGGGGCGCGGATAGTTCTAGCACTGAAGCTTTCTTT	CSANNLGGADSSSTEAFF	TRBV20-1	TRBJ1-1	TRBD1	few
TGTGCCAGCAGTGGGGGACACTTTGGTTATAGCAATCAGCCCCAGCATTTT	CASSGGHFGYSNQPQHF	TRBV28	TRBJ1-5	-	few
TGTGCCAGCAGTGAAACCGGGACAGGGAGATATGGCTACACCTTC	CASSETGTGRYGYTF	TRBV25-1	TRBJ1-2	TRBD1	-
TGTGCCAGTAAGGGCAGTGGTAAGCCCCAGCATTTT	CASKGSGKPQHF	TRBV19	TRBJ1-5	-	few